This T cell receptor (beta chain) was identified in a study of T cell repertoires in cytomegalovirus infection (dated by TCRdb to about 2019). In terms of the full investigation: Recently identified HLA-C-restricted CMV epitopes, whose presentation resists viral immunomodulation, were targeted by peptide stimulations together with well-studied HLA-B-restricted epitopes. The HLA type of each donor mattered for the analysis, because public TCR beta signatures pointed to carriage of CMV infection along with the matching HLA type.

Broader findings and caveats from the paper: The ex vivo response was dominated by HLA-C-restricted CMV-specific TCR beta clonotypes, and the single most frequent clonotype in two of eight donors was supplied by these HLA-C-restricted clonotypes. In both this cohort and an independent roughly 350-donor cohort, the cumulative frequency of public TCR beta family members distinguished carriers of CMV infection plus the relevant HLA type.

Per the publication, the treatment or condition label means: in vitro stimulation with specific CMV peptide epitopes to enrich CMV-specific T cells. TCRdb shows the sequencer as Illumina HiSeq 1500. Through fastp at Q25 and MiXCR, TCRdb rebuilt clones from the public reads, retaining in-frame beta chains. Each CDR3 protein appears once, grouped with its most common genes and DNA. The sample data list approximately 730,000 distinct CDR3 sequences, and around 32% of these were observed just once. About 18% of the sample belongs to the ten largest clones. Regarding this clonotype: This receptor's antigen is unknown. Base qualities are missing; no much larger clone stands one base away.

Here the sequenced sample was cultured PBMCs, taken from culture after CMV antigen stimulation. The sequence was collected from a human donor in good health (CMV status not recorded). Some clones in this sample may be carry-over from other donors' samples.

The DNA reads as follows: TGCGCCAGCAGCTCGGGGACAGGGTTTAATTCACCCCTCCACTTT. Its protein reads: CASSSGTGFNSPLHF. The chain was built from TRBV5-1 and TRBJ1-6; TRBD1 aligns with 9 central bases. V trim: 3 bases; J trim: 6 bases; unmatched bases: 4. From its cysteine to its phenylalanine, the CDR3 spans 15 amino acids. Kept here is only the CDR3 DNA, which spans 45 bases and is read in frame from base 1. CDR1 and CDR2, per the germline V gene, are SGHRS and YFSETQ.